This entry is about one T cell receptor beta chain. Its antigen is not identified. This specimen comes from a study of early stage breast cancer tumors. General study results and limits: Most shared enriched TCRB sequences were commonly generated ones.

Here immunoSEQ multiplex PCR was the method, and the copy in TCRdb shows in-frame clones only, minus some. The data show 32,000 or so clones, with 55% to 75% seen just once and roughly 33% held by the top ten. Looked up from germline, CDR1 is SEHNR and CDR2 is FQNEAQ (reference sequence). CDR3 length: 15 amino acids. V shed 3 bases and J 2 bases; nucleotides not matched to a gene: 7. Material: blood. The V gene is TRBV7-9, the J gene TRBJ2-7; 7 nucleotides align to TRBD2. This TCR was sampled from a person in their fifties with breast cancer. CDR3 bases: TGTGCCAGCAGCTTCCGCGGGAGTGAAACCTACGAGCAGTACTTC. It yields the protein CASSFRGSETYEQYF.